These 9 T cell receptor beta chains share one sample of origin, sequenced in a study of blood T cell repertoires in COVID-19. Sequencing used immunoSEQ multiplex PCR; TCRdb keeps in-frame clones, though not all of them. The table shows 200,000 to 250,000 clones, with more than 70% occurring only once. The sequencing input was peripheral blood. The source of these receptors is a man older than 75 with acute or convalescent COVID-19.

This chain links TRBV9 with TRBJ2-1; D unresolved. The germline V gene has CDR1 SGDLS and CDR2 YYNGEE. The CDR3 is 11 residues long. The V and J ends lost 4 bases and 10 bases respectively, with 9 bases between them. The CDR3 here is CASSIQFEQFF. The CDR3 DNA is TGTGCCAGCAGCATACAGTTCGAGCAGTTCTTC.

The V call is TRBV2, the J call TRBJ1-5; D not resolved. CDR1 is SNHLY, CDR2 FYNNEI, per germline. The V and J ends lost 5 bases and 0 bases respectively, with 14 bases between them. The CDR3 length is 16 residues. The CDR3 DNA follows: TGTGCCAGCAGTCCAGAGCGCCCTTATAGCAATCAGCCCCAGCATTTT. Its protein product is CASSPERPYSNQPQHF. The variable domain in full, with the rest retrieved from reference TRBV2 and TRBJ1-5, is EPEVTQTPSHQVTQMGQEVILRCVPISNHLYFYWYRQILGQKVEFLVSFYNNEISEKSEIFDDQFSVERPDGSNFTLKIRSTKLEDSAMYFCASSPERPYSNQPQHFGDGTRLSIL.

The gene calls are TRBV3-1 (or the pseudogene TRBV3-2) and TRBJ1-1; D gene unclear. The CDR3 spans 12 residues. V was clipped by 2 bases and J by 4 bases, with 5 bases between them. Germline V gives CDR1 LGHDT, CDR2 YNNKEL (reference sequence). DNA of the CDR3: TGTGCCAGCAGCCAATCGGGCACTGAAGCTTTCTTT. Its protein product is CASSQSGTEAFF.

This clone was seen once. The rearrangement links TRBV28 to TRBJ2-5, with 7 nucleotides matching TRBD1. Germline V gives CDR1 MDHEN, CDR2 SYDVKM. Germline trimming cut 7 bases from V and 5 bases from J; bases unmatched to any gene: 4. The CDR3 length is 12 residues. Here the CDR3 reads CASTNRGETQYF. The DNA of the CDR3 is TGTGCCAGCACCAACAGGGGTGAGACCCAGTACTTC.

This chain joins TRBV11-2 and TRBJ1-2, with 11 bases fitting TRBD1. After removal of 1 base from V and 8 bases from J, the junction contained 3 bases not matched to a gene. CDR1 is SGHAT and CDR2 is FQNNGV in the germline V gene. The CDR3 has 14 amino acids. The CDR3 DNA reads as TGTGCCAGCAGCTTAGCGGGACAGGGGGAGGGCTACACCTTC. It codes for CASSLAGQGEGYTF.

This chain connects TRBV10-3 to TRBJ1-2; 9 positions match TRBD1. V trimming: 6 bases; J trimming: 6 bases; junction bases outside the gene matches: 14. From germline, CDR1 is ENHRY and CDR2 SYGVKD. The CDR3 is made up of 16 amino acids. CDR3 region: CAISPGTGSVKDGYTF. CDR3 sequence (DNA): TGTGCCATCAGCCCAGGGACAGGGAGCGTGAAGGATGGCTACACCTTC.

The gene calls are TRBV28 and TRBJ2-1, with a weak D call TRBD1 (7 bases). V was cut by 7 bases and J by 7 bases, with 14 bases left in between. Germline V lookup: CDR1 MDHEN, CDR2 SYDVKM. This CDR3 region has 13 residues. DNA for the CDR3: TGTGCCAGCACCCCGACAGGGAGGAATGAGCAGTTCTTC. It encodes CASTPTGRNEQFF.

The genes are TRBV5-1 and TRBJ2-6; TRBD1 matches at 9 bases. V was pared by 4 bases and J by 1 base, with 12 bases of the junction left unmatched. The CDR3 totals 19 residues. Per germline, CDR1 SGHRS and CDR2 YFSETQ. The CDR3, as DNA: TGCGCCAGCAGCGGTCTCAGGACAGGGGAAGGGTCTGGGGCCAACGTCCTGACTTTC. This gives the protein CASSGLRTGEGSGANVLTF. The whole variable domain, filled in from reference TRBV5-1 and TRBJ2-6, reads KAGVTQTPRYLIKTRGQQVTLSCSPISGHRSVSWYQQTPGQGLQFLFEYFSETQRNKGNFPGRFSGRQFSNSRSEMNVSTLELGDSALYLCASSGLRTGEGSGANVLTFGAGSRLTVL.

The chain carries TRBV27 and TRBJ1-6; D ambiguous. V lost 3 bases, J lost 6 bases, and 9 bases lay in between. The germline V gene encodes CDR1 MNHEY and CDR2 SMNVEV (reference sequence). The CDR3 has 14 residues. CDR3 in amino acids: CASSFSGVNSPLHF. The CDR3 nucleotides read TGTGCCAGCAGTTTCTCCGGGGTTAATTCACCCCTCCACTTT.